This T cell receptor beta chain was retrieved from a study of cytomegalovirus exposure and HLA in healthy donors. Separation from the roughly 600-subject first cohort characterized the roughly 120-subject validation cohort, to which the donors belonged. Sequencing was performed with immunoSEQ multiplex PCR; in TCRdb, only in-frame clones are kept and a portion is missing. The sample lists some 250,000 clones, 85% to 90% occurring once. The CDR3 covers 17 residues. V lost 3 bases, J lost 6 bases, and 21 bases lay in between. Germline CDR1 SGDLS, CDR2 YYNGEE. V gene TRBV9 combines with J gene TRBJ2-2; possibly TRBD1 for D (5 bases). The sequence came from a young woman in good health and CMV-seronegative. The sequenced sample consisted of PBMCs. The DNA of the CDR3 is TGTGCCAGCAGCGACGATAGGGGAACCCAACGGGCCGGGGAGCTGTTTTTT. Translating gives CASSDDRGTQRAGELFF.